This T cell receptor beta chain came from a study of blood T cells in healthy people across ages. Whenever a sample was processed, at least 7 million PBMCs were isolated. Using a J-beta primer mix together with a sample-barcoded 5' primer, a second PCR was run for about 6 to 11 cycles. TCRdb redid the calling of the 5' RACE reads with MiXCR, one entry per CDR3 protein. The data contain around 1,600,000 distinct CDR3 sequences, approximately 42% of them seen just once; the ten biggest clones take up around 4%. Turning to this clonotype: Its antigen is still unknown.

The CDR3 sequence is 18 residues long. Germline-derived CDR1 and CDR2 are SGHDT and YYEEEE. The V and J ends lost 4 bases and 0 bases, in that order; junction bases with no gene match: 8. General study findings and limits: In older individuals, TCR beta diversity per million T cells was lower, falling roughly linearly with age. No conclusive comparison of naive versus antigen-experienced cells was possible with unsorted PBMCs.

The receptor was isolated from a woman aged 18-35 years in good health. This chain uses TRBV5-6 with TRBJ2-6, with 9 bases fitting TRBD1. Specimen: blood. CDR3 loop: CASSPVPGQGSGANVLTF. For the CDR3, the DNA is TGTGCCAGCAGCCCAGTCCCGGGACAGGGCTCTGGGGCCAACGTCCTGACTTTC.